These T cell receptor beta chains were read from a single sample in a study of CXCR3-negative and CXCR3-positive naive CD8 T cells. Reprocessing the 5' RACE reads, TCRdb reports a single entry for every CDR3 protein and omits DNA. Recorded for this sample: around 63,000 distinct CDR3 sequences. The sample comprised naive CXCR3+ CD8+ T cells from blood. The receptors were gathered from a human donor in good health. Some clones in this sample may be carry-over from other donors' samples. Each CDR3 is given with its conserved first and last residue.

TRBJ2-1	TRBV20-1	CSAIGLAGSSYNEQFF
TRBJ2-1	TRBV28	CASSLNVRAGTALLWEQFF
TRBJ1-2	TRBV9	CASSEGGEYGYTF
TRBJ1-4	TRBV4-2	CASSQGTELFF
TRBJ2-7	TRBV7-6	CASSLLAGGYYEQYF
TRBJ2-1	TRBV5-1	CASSLVQVLSNEQFF
TRBJ2-1	TRBV2	CASSYTGIYNEQFF
TRBJ2-1	TRBV29-1	CSVPRGGGNNEQFF
TRBJ1-1	TRBV7-9	CASSDREPEAFF
TRBJ1-1	TRBV29-1	CSVLHLSTGEAFF
TRBJ2-7	TRBV12-3/TRBV12-4	CASSLDDRDYEQYF